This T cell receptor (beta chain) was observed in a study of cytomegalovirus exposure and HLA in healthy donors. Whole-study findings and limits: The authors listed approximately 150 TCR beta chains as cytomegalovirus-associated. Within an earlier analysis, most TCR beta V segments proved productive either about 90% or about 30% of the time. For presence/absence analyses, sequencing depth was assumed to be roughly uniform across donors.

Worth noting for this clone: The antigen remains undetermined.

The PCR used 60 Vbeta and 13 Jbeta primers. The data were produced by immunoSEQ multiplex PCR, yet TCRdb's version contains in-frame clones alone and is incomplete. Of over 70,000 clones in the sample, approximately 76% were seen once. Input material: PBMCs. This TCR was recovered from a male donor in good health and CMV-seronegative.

The CDR3 bases are TGTGCCAGTAGTGAGACAGGGGGCTCCTATAATTCACCCCTCCACTTT. Protein: CASSETGGSYNSPLHF. The rearrangement uses TRBV19 and TRBJ1-6; the match to TRBD1 covers 9 bases. CDR1 LNHDA and CDR2 SQIVND come from the germline V gene (reference sequence). After removal of 5 bases from V and 0 bases from J, the junction contained 2 bases not matched to a gene. This CDR3 spans 16 amino acids.